This entry lists 22 T cell receptor beta chains sequenced from one sample in a study of response to subunit inactivated influenza vaccine. MiXCR, applied by TCRdb to the RT-PCR reads, yields one record per CDR3 protein. This table holds hundreds of thousands of distinct CDR3 sequences, approximately 7.1% found once. The sample was PBMCs from blood, taken 23 months after vaccination. These receptors all stem from a man aged 50-75 years who received an inactivated influenza vaccine.

This clonotype was detected many times. The V call is TRBV12-3 or TRBV12-4, the J call TRBJ2-1; maybe TRBD1 (6 bases). The ends were cut back, 5 bases at V and 0 bases at J, with 17 bases in the middle. This CDR3 contains 17 residues. The DNA for the CDR3 is TGTGCCAGCAGTGGGGGCCGGGTGGGGAGCTCCTACAATGAGCAGTTCTTC. Translating it yields CASSGGRVGSSYNEQFF.

This clonotype was seen more than once but under ten times. The J gene is TRBJ1-5, the V gene TRBV14; D gene ambiguous. There are 13 residues in the CDR3. The V end lost 2 bases, the J end lost 4 bases, and 6 bases lay between the germline ends. Looked up from germline, CDR1 is SGHDN and CDR2 is FVKESK. The CDR3 reads CASSQSGNQPQHF. The DNA for the CDR3 is TGTGCCAGCAGCCAAAGTGGGAATCAGCCCCAGCATTTT.

There are many counts of this clonotype. The CDR3 coding sequence is TGTGCCAGCAGTTTCCCACTTGGGTTGGCGGGGGGCCCTACCTACGAGCAGTACTTC. Its protein product is CASSFPLGLAGGPTYEQYF. This chain connects TRBV28 to TRBJ2-7, with TRBD2 identical over 8 bases. Trimming removed 3 bases from V and 2 bases from J; junction bases left unmatched: 18. CDR1 is MDHEN, CDR2 SYDVKM, per germline. The length of the CDR3 is 19 residues.

The chain uses TRBV5-1 and TRBJ2-3, with unresolved D. CDR1 SGHRS and CDR2 YFSETQ come from the germline V gene. The CDR3 extends over 19 amino acids. V was trimmed by 3 bases and J by 1 base, leaving 24 bases between them. As DNA, the CDR3 is TGCGCCAGCAGCTATCCATCAGGACCATTCGCTTCGGGCACAGATACGCAGTATTTT. It codes for CASSYPSGPFASGTDTQYF.

The chain is built from TRBV11-1 and TRBJ1-1; D unclear. There are 14 residues in the CDR3. Trimming left V 1 base short and J 5 bases short, with 11 bases between. The germline gives CDR1 SGHAT, CDR2 FQDESV (reference sequence). CDR3 sequence (DNA): TGTGCCAGCAGCTTAGTCCCATTTGGGACTGAAGCTTTCTTT. Amino acids: CASSLVPFGTEAFF.

This clonotype was picked up many times. The chain recombines TRBV20-1 with TRBJ2-3; 8 nucleotides line up with TRBD2. CDR1 and CDR2 from the germline V gene are DFQATT and SNEGSKA (reference sequence). The CDR3 spans 16 residues. The trim removed 6 bases at V and 5 bases at J, leaving 16 bases unmatched. The CDR3 loop reads CSAPDPREGQGDTQYF. DNA for the CDR3: TGCAGTGCCCCGGATCCACGGGAGGGCCAGGGAGATACGCAGTATTTT.

The chain joins TRBV7-6 to TRBJ2-7; the D is unclear. Trimming shortened V by 0 bases and J by 5 bases, and 14 bases separated the two germline ends. Germline V gives CDR1 SGHVS, CDR2 FNYEAQ. The CDR3 extends over 15 amino acids. The DNA for the CDR3 is TGTGCCAGCAGCTTAGCGGGCCGAGCCGGCCACGAGCAGTACTTC. Protein sequence: CASSLAGRAGHEQYF.

This clonotype was observed a handful of times. The chain employs TRBV12-3 or TRBV12-4 and TRBJ1-4; D possibly corresponds to TRBD1 (5 bases). The germline V and J ends were trimmed by 6 bases and 5 bases, with 16 bases remaining between them. This CDR3 comprises 15 residues. For the CDR3, the DNA is TGTGCCAGCAGACTTGGGGCAGCTCGAAATGAAAAACTGTTTTTT. It specifies CASRLGAARNEKLFF.

The chain recombines TRBV5-1 with TRBJ2-3, with unresolved D. The CDR3 loop spans 12 amino acids. Germline CDR1 SGHRS, CDR2 YFSETQ. Trimming left V 4 bases short and J 4 bases short, with 7 bases between. The CDR3 reads CASSHGPDTQYF. The CDR3, as DNA: TGCGCCAGCAGCCACGGCCCAGATACGCAGTATTTT.

A few counts support this clonotype. The chain uses TRBV3-1 and TRBJ2-7, with D possibly being TRBD1 or TRBD2 (6 bases each). Germline CDR1 and CDR2: LGHDT and YNNKEL (reference sequence). The CDR3 runs 14 residues. V was clipped by 6 bases and J by 6 bases, with 18 bases between them. Here the CDR3 DNA reads TGTGCCAGCAGTAGTACGGGGGCTGCGGGCGAGCAGTACTTC. Protein product: CASSSTGAAGEQYF.

The rearrangement links TRBV28 to TRBJ1-5; possible D gene TRBD1, 6 bases. CDR1 is MDHEN and CDR2 is SYDVKM in the germline V gene. V gave up 4 bases and J gave up 6 bases, with 16 bases separating them. This CDR3 is 15 amino acids long. The CDR3 DNA reads TGTGCCAGCAGTTCCGGACAGCTCCGGTCTCAGCCCCAGCATTTT. The encoded protein is CASSSGQLRSQPQHF.

V usage is TRBV7-8 and J usage is TRBJ2-7, with TRBD2 identical over 8 bases. The CDR3 runs 16 residues. Germline V lookup: CDR1 SGHVS, CDR2 FQNEAQ. V was pared by 5 bases and J by 3 bases, with 12 bases of the junction left unmatched. DNA of the CDR3: TGTGCCAGCAGCCCGGCGGGTCTAGCGGGCCTCTACGAGCAGTACTTC. This translates into CASSPAGLAGLYEQYF.

This clonotype occurred a few times. J is TRBJ1-2 and V is TRBV5-1; 8 nucleotides match TRBD1. This CDR3 comprises 13 residues. The trim removed 2 bases at V and 5 bases at J, leaving 2 bases unmatched. In germline, CDR1 is SGHRS, CDR2 YFSETQ. The CDR3 DNA sequence: TGCGCCAGCAGCTTTGACAGGGGTTATGGCTACACCTTC. Translated: CASSFDRGYGYTF. The whole variable domain, filled in from reference TRBV5-1 and TRBJ1-2, reads KAGVTQTPRYLIKTRGQQVTLSCSPISGHRSVSWYQQTPGQGLQFLFEYFSETQRNKGNFPGRFSGRQFSNSRSEMNVSTLELGDSALYLCASSFDRGYGYTFGSGTRLTVV.

This clonotype has a handful of counts. A much larger clonotype is one base distant, so this may be a read error. The chain employs TRBV10-3 and TRBJ1-5, with 8 bases matching TRBD1. Per germline, CDR1 ENHRY and CDR2 SYGVKD. The CDR3 extends over 14 amino acids. As DNA, the CDR3 is TGTCCCATCAGTTCTTCACAGGGGGATCAGCCCCAGCATTTT. It translates to CPISSSQGDQPQHF.

This clonotype was counted ten times or more. The chain links TRBV5-1 to TRBJ2-7, with 8 positions matching TRBD1. The CDR3 runs to 12 residues. Germline assignment: CDR1 SGHRS and CDR2 YFSETQ. Trimming removed 3 bases from V and 6 bases from J; junction bases left unmatched: 2. The CDR3 coding sequence is TGCGCCAGCAGCTCGACAGGGGTCGAGCAGTACTTC. Its translation: CASSSTGVEQYF.

This chain links TRBV20-1 with TRBJ2-7; a possible D gene is TRBD2 (6 bases). The CDR3 has 12 residues. Trimming shortened V by 7 bases and J by 2 bases, and 12 bases separated the two germline ends. Germline loops: CDR1 DFQATT, CDR2 SNEGSKA (reference sequence). DNA of the CDR3: TGCAGTGTGCCTAGCGCAACCTACGAGCAGTACTTC. Its protein product is CSVPSATYEQYF.

This clonotype appeared a few times. V gene TRBV6-5 combines with J gene TRBJ2-5; the D gene is possibly TRBD1 (6 bases). V lost 2 bases, J lost 7 bases, and 29 bases lay in between. The V gene's germline CDR1 is MNHEY and CDR2 SVGAGI. The CDR3 has 19 residues. CDR3 nucleotides: TGTGCCAGCAGTTACATTGGCAGGGGCGTTGAGGGGCCGGTGTCGACCCAGTACTTC. Residues: CASSYIGRGVEGPVSTQYF.

This clonotype was counted only a few times. The rearrangement links TRBV4-3 to TRBJ1-2, with D unclear. The length of the CDR3 is 15 residues. The germline gives CDR1 LGHNA, CDR2 YSLEER. Trimming took 4 bases from V and 5 from J, leaving 17 bases between them. CDR3 region: CASSPTADLTYGYTF. The CDR3, as DNA: TGCGCCAGCAGCCCGACGGCGGATTTAACGTATGGCTACACCTTC.

The chain is built from TRBV6-5 and TRBJ2-3; no clear D. The CDR3 covers 13 residues. V was cut by 8 bases and J by 3 bases, with 12 bases left in between. Germline V gene sequence: CDR1 MNHEY, CDR2 SVGAGI. The CDR3 nucleotides read TGTGCCAGCTACCGCGAGTGGACAGATACGCAGTATTTT. Amino acids: CASYREWTDTQYF.

This clonotype was recorded at least ten times. The rearrangement links TRBV28 to TRBJ1-2; D is undetermined. Trimming took 10 bases from V and 5 from J, leaving 20 bases between them. The germline V gene has CDR1 MDHEN and CDR2 SYDVKM. The CDR3 sequence is 14 residues long. The CDR3 reads CATSSRNSPYGYTF. The CDR3 DNA is TGTGCCACCTCTTCCCGGAACAGCCCGTATGGCTACACCTTC.

This clonotype was counted many times. The J gene is TRBJ1-1, the V gene TRBV7-8, with 7 positions matching TRBD1. Germline-derived CDR1 and CDR2 are SGHVS and FQNEAQ. The CDR3 contains 15 residues. J was trimmed by 1 base and V by 5 bases; bases with no gene match: 7. CDR3 region: CASSPRTGGNTEAFF. CDR3 nucleotides: TGTGCCAGCAGCCCGAGGACAGGAGGGAACACTGAAGCTTTCTTT.

This chain joins TRBV3-1 and TRBJ1-5, with D maybe TRBD1 (5 bases). Trimming pared 0 bases from V and 5 bases from J, leaving 11 bases between. Germline lookup yields CDR1 LGHDT and CDR2 YNNKEL (reference sequence). CDR3 length: 15 amino acids. CDR3 amino acids: CASSQDGQGYQPQHF. CDR3 nucleotides: TGTGCCAGCAGCCAAGATGGGCAGGGTTATCAGCCCCAGCATTTT. Complete variable domain (other parts from reference TRBV3-1 and TRBJ1-5): DTAVSQTPKYLVTQMGNDKSIKCEQNLGHDTMYWYKQDSKKFLKIMFSYNNKELIINETVPNRFSPKSPDKAHLNLHINSLELGDSAVYFCASSQDGQGYQPQHFGDGTRLSIL.